Sequencing of this T cell receptor (beta chain) was carried out in a study of glioma-infiltrating T cells. Of note for this clonotype: No antigen is known for it.

The CDR3 runs 16 residues. The trim removed 4 bases at V and 0 bases at J, leaving 7 bases unmatched. Looked up from germline, CDR1 is SGHNT and CDR2 is YYREEE (reference sequence). Study-wide results and limits: Non-neoplastic patients had below-expected tissue-blood divergence, while all gliomas exceeded expectation. Tissue and blood shared very few CDR3 sequences.

Amplification of TCR alpha and beta CDR3 regions from RNA used iRepertoire nested multiplex PCR. Input was roughly 95-400 ng of tissue mRNA or PBMC total RNA. TCRdb reprocessed the multiplex PCR reads via MiXCR and lists one record per CDR3 protein. The sample has around 93,000 distinct CDR3 sequences; roughly 39% are singletons. This clonotype was obtained from a human donor with low-grade glioma or glioblastoma, undergoing nonglioma brain surgery, or in good health (not recorded which). The source material was glioma tissue, nonneoplastic brain tissue, or PBMCs (not recorded which). V gene TRBV5-4 combines with J gene TRBJ2-1; the match to TRBD2 covers 7 bases. The CDR3 is CASSPSSGSSYNEQFF. The DNA for the CDR3 is TGTGCCAGCAGCCCGTCTAGCGGTAGCTCCTACAATGAGCAGTTCTTC.